The sequence of this TCR beta chain was determined in a study of shared T cell receptors in the human thymus. Germline loops: CDR1 SGHTS, CDR2 YDEGEE. The CDR3 consists of 16 residues. The V end was cut by 3 bases, the J end by 5 bases, with 18 bases between. Repertoires were generated with immunoSEQ multiplex PCR, while TCRdb's copy carries only in-frame clones and drops some. The sample includes roughly 410,000 clones, more than 85% seen only once; the top ten take roughly 0.02%. The chain links TRBV5-8 to TRBJ1-5; D perhaps matches TRBD1 (5 bases). The clonotype originates from a human donor. Sequences were obtained from thymocytes. CDR3 protein: CASSWDSPFGDQPQHF. The CDR3 nucleotides read TGTGCCAGCAGCTGGGACTCACCCTTCGGGGATCAGCCCCAGCATTTT. Based on the CDR3 plus reference TRBV5-8 and TRBJ1-5, the full variable domain is EAGVTQSPTHLIKTRGQQATLRCSPISGHTSVYWYQQALGLGLQFLLWYDEGEERNRGNFPPRFSGRQFPNYSSELNVNALELEDSALYLCASSWDSPFGDQPQHFGDGTRLSIL.